Following are 29 T cell receptor beta chains from one sample sequenced in a study of CD8 T cells in ankylosing spondylitis. TCRdb passed the 5' RACE reads through MiXCR, listing each CDR3 protein once. The sample has 210,000 or so distinct CDR3 sequences, 20% to 30% seen once. Sequencing input: blood, either unsorted or a sorted T cell fraction (not recorded which). These receptors came from a male donor with ankylosing spondylitis or in good health (not recorded which).

This chain links TRBV5-1 with TRBJ2-1; D is possibly TRBD1 (6 bases). The CDR3 covers 15 residues. Germline CDR1 is SGHRS and CDR2 is YFSETQ. V gave up 3 bases and J gave up 4 bases, with 14 bases separating them. CDR3 sequence reads: CASSSTSTGYNEQFF. The CDR3 DNA reads as TGCGCCAGCAGCTCGACTTCGACAGGATACAATGAGCAGTTCTTC.

This clonotype was observed at least ten times. V is TRBV20-1 and J is TRBJ2-7; 7 bases fit TRBD2. This CDR3 has 16 amino acids. V dropped 1 base and J dropped 5; count of bases not matched to a gene: 14. Per the germline V gene, CDR1 is DFQATT and CDR2 is SNEGSKA (reference sequence). CDR3 sequence reads: CSARGTLGGSRHEQYF. CDR3 nucleotide sequence: TGCAGTGCTAGAGGGACCCTTGGCGGGAGTCGTCACGAGCAGTACTTC.

This clonotype was seen ten or more times. The rearrangement links TRBV28 to TRBJ1-2; 8 nucleotides align to TRBD1. The V and J ends lost 3 bases and 4 bases, in that order; junction bases with no gene match: 1. Germline assignment: CDR1 MDHEN and CDR2 SYDVKM. There are 13 residues in the CDR3. The CDR3 loop is CASSLGTGYGYTF. Here the CDR3 DNA reads TGTGCCAGCAGTTTGGGGACAGGCTATGGCTACACCTTC.

This clonotype was found a few times. The chain has TRBV10-3 and TRBJ2-7; maybe TRBD2 (6 bases). There are 16 residues in the CDR3. The germline V gene encodes CDR1 ENHRY and CDR2 SYGVKD. V shed 0 bases and J shed 2 bases, with 14 bases lying between them. CDR3 loop: CAISESTRGSAYEQYF. In nucleotides, the CDR3 is TGTGCCATCAGTGAGTCGACCCGGGGGTCAGCCTACGAGCAGTACTTC.

There are many counts of this clonotype. The V call is TRBV5-1, the J call TRBJ1-4; 7 bases are a match to TRBD1. The V segment lost 0 bases and the J segment 8 bases; nucleotides outside the gene matches: 7. The CDR3 length is 15 residues. Per germline, CDR1 SGHRS and CDR2 YFSETQ. CDR3 amino acids: CASSLADRIGEKLFF. The CDR3 DNA follows: TGCGCCAGCAGCTTGGCGGACAGGATTGGCGAAAAACTGTTTTTT.

This clonotype was seen a handful of times. The chain combines TRBV7-2 with TRBJ2-4, with no clear D. In germline, CDR1 is SGHTA, CDR2 FQGNSA. The CDR3 sequence is 11 residues long. Trimming shortened V by 8 bases and J by 7 bases, and 9 bases separated the two germline ends. The CDR3 DNA is TGTGCCAGCGCCTTGGGGAACATTCAGTACTTC. Protein: CASALGNIQYF.

This clonotype showed up just once. The V gene is TRBV24-1, the J gene TRBJ1-1; TRBD1 agrees at 7 bases. This CDR3 is 14 amino acids long. Germline V gene lookup returns CDR1 KGHDR and CDR2 SFDVKD. The V and J ends lost 9 bases and 3 bases, in that order; junction bases with no gene match: 9. The CDR3 sequence is CATQVAGGHTEAFF. CDR3 bases: TGTGCCACCCAGGTTGCAGGGGGTCACACTGAAGCTTTCTTT.

This sequence joins TRBV29-1 and TRBJ2-5, with 14 positions matching TRBD2. Germline CDR1 is SQVTM and CDR2 is ANQGSEA. This CDR3 region has 17 residues. Trimming removed 1 base from V and 4 bases from J; junction bases left unmatched: 8. This CDR3 is CSVEVGLAGAPGETQYF. DNA of the CDR3: TGCAGCGTTGAAGTGGGACTAGCGGGAGCTCCGGGAGAGACCCAGTACTTC.

V gene TRBV7-2 combines with J gene TRBJ2-7; D is possibly TRBD2 (6 bases). Per the germline V gene, CDR1 is SGHTA and CDR2 is FQGNSA. The length of the CDR3 is 14 residues. V shed 1 base and J shed 2 bases, with 9 bases lying between them. The CDR3 nucleotides are TGTGCCAGCAGCTTAGTGGGAGGAGCCTACGAGCAGTACTTC. Translated: CASSLVGGAYEQYF.

This clonotype appeared many times. V usage is TRBV5-1 and J usage is TRBJ1-2, with D possibly TRBD1 on 5 matching bases. Per the germline V gene, CDR1 is SGHRS and CDR2 is YFSETQ. V lost 0 bases to trimming and J lost 7 bases, with 19 bases between them. This CDR3 spans 16 amino acids. CDR3: CASSLGQPDRGSGYTF. The CDR3 nucleotides read TGCGCCAGCAGCTTGGGACAGCCCGATCGGGGATCTGGCTACACCTTC.

The table lists this clonotype with many counts. The J gene is TRBJ2-7, the V gene TRBV20-1; D ambiguous. Trimming pared 0 bases from V and 2 bases from J, leaving 14 bases between. The V gene's germline CDR1 is DFQATT and CDR2 SNEGSKA (reference sequence). CDR3 length: 15 residues. CDR3 nucleotide sequence: TGCAGTGCTAGAGATTGGACCCAGGCCACCTACGAGCAGTACTTC. Translating it yields CSARDWTQATYEQYF.

This clonotype turned up a few times. The V call is TRBV20-1, the J call TRBJ2-3; 9 bases map to TRBD2. The ends lost 0 bases at V and 4 bases at J; junction bases unmatched: 11. Germline V gene sequence: CDR1 DFQATT, CDR2 SNEGSKA (reference sequence). The CDR3 runs 17 residues. The CDR3 DNA reads as TGCAGTGCTAGAGATGGTTGGGTAGCGGGAGTCGCAGATACGCAGTATTTT. Protein product: CSARDGWVAGVADTQYF.

This clonotype occurred many times. The chain has TRBV12-3 or TRBV12-4 and TRBJ2-1, with unresolved D. CDR3 length: 13 amino acids. V lost 8 bases, J lost 4 bases, and 12 bases lay in between. The CDR3 nucleotides read TGTGCCAGCCTAACCGGTGGGTACAATGAGCAGTTCTTC. Residues: CASLTGGYNEQFF.

Ten or more counts support this clonotype. The chain joins TRBV6-2 or TRBV6-3 to TRBJ2-7, with a tentative D call TRBD1 (6 bases). The ends were cut back, 9 bases at V and 3 bases at J, with 15 bases in the middle. Germline CDR1 MNHEY, CDR2 SVGEGT. The CDR3 has 13 amino acids. The CDR3 reads CAREGTPGYEQYF. CDR3 coding DNA: TGTGCCAGGGAAGGGACACCTGGCTACGAGCAGTACTTC.

This clonotype was seen many times. V is TRBV5-1 and J is TRBJ2-2; 12 bases line up with TRBD1. This CDR3 has 17 amino acids. Trimming removed 1 base from V and 7 bases from J; junction bases left unmatched: 8. CDR1 is SGHRS, CDR2 YFSETQ, per germline. CDR3 region: CASSLKGQGALIGELFF. CDR3 in DNA: TGCGCCAGCAGCTTGAAGGGACAGGGGGCGCTGATCGGGGAGCTGTTTTTT. Full variable domain (missing parts from reference TRBV5-1 and TRBJ2-2): KAGVTQTPRYLIKTRGQQVTLSCSPISGHRSVSWYQQTPGQGLQFLFEYFSETQRNKGNFPGRFSGRQFSNSRSEMNVSTLELGDSALYLCASSLKGQGALIGELFFGEGSRLTVL.

This clonotype occurred many times. The genes are TRBV7-2 and TRBJ2-3, with 7 positions matching TRBD1. This CDR3 has 15 amino acids. CDR1 is SGHTA and CDR2 is FQGNSA in the germline V gene. The V segment lost 3 bases and the J segment 2 bases; nucleotides outside the gene matches: 5. The CDR3 is CASSFGQVDTDTQYF. CDR3 nucleotides: TGTGCCAGCAGCTTCGGACAGGTAGACACAGATACGCAGTATTTT.

This chain connects TRBV20-1 to TRBJ2-3; 9 bases match TRBD2. V shed 3 bases and J 7 bases; nucleotides not matched to a gene: 5. CDR3 length: 13 residues. CDR1 DFQATT and CDR2 SNEGSKA come from the germline V gene (reference sequence). CDR3 residues: CSASPSGVYTQYF. CDR3 DNA sequence: TGCAGTGCTAGTCCTAGCGGGGTATATACGCAGTATTTT.

This clonotype was counted at least ten times. V usage is TRBV7-2 and J usage is TRBJ2-7, with unresolved D. Germline CDR1 reads SGHTA; CDR2 reads FQGNSA. The CDR3 consists of 17 residues. V was pared by 5 bases and J by 0 bases, with 20 bases between. CDR3 in amino acids: CASSPLRGVESSYEQYF. The CDR3 DNA reads TGTGCCAGCAGCCCTTTAAGAGGTGTAGAAAGCTCCTACGAGCAGTACTTC.

This clonotype was counted at least ten times. The chain combines TRBV12-5 with TRBJ2-5; 7 nucleotides line up with TRBD1. The CDR3 sequence is 10 residues long. V trimming: 7 bases; J trimming: 12 bases; junction bases outside the gene matches: 5. CDR1 LGHNT and CDR2 FRNRAP come from the germline V gene. The CDR3 DNA is TGTGCTAGTGACACGACAGGGAAGTACTTC. The encoded protein is CASDTTGKYF.

This clonotype was detected ten times or more. The chain's CDR3 is CASSQEETQYF. CDR3 in DNA: TGTGCCAGCAGCCAAGAAGAGACCCAGTACTTC. This sequence joins TRBV3-1 and TRBJ2-5; no clear D. The germline V gene encodes CDR1 LGHDT and CDR2 YNNKEL (reference sequence). The CDR3 totals 11 residues. Deletions cut 0 bases from V and 4 bases from J, with 0 bases between.

This clonotype came up many times. The chain uses TRBV7-8 and TRBJ2-7; D is unclear. The ends were cut back, 5 bases at V and 5 bases at J, with 7 bases in the middle. In germline, CDR1 is SGHVS, CDR2 FQNEAQ. The CDR3 has 11 amino acids. The CDR3 DNA reads as TGTGCCAGCAGCAAATACGACGAGCAGTACTTC. Its protein product is CASSKYDEQYF.

The J gene is TRBJ1-5, the V gene TRBV7-3; D unresolved. The V gene's germline CDR1 is SGHTA and CDR2 FQGTGA. This CDR3 is 13 amino acids long. Trimming removed 5 bases at V and 6 bases at J, with 11 bases between. CDR3 nucleotide sequence: TGTGCCAGCAGCGATCAAGTGGGTCAGCCCCAGCATTTT. It is translated as CASSDQVGQPQHF.

This clonotype was recorded many times. The V call is TRBV12-3 or TRBV12-4, the J call TRBJ2-1, with 8 nucleotides matching TRBD1. The ends lost 6 bases at V and 6 bases at J; junction bases unmatched: 10. The CDR3 consists of 15 residues. Written as DNA, the CDR3 is TGTGCCAGCAGATACCGGGACAGGCGAAGCAATGAGCAGTTCTTC. Its protein is CASRYRDRRSNEQFF.

This clonotype has a count of ten or more. The V and J genes are TRBV6-5 and TRBJ1-6; no firm D call. The length of the CDR3 is 12 residues. The germline V and J ends were trimmed by 9 bases and 3 bases, with 6 bases remaining between them. The germline V gene encodes CDR1 MNHEY and CDR2 SVGAGI. CDR3 in amino acids: CASRSYNSPLHF. Written as DNA, the CDR3 is TGTGCCAGTCGAAGCTATAATTCACCCCTCCACTTT.

The rearrangement joins TRBV20-1 to TRBJ1-5; 7 nucleotides line up with TRBD1. Germline V gene data show CDR1 as DFQATT and CDR2 as SNEGSKA (reference sequence). CDR3 length equals 14 residues. With V trimmed by 1 base and J by 3 bases, 3 bases remained unmatched. The CDR3 reads CSARGQGPNQPQHF. CDR3 in DNA: TGCAGTGCTAGAGGACAGGGACCCAATCAGCCCCAGCATTTT.

This clonotype has a count of ten or more. J is TRBJ2-7 and V is TRBV7-9; 7 bases are shared with TRBD2. The CDR3 has 16 amino acids. The ends lost 3 bases at V and 2 bases at J; junction bases unmatched: 10. The germline V gene encodes CDR1 SEHNR and CDR2 FQNEAQ (reference sequence). CDR3 DNA: TGTGCCAGCAGCTTGGGGGGGACGCGGAAGCCCTACGAGCAGTACTTC. This translates into CASSLGGTRKPYEQYF.

This clonotype was found a few times. The genes are TRBV5-1 and TRBJ2-7; 9 nucleotides align to TRBD2. The V and J ends lost 1 base and 0 bases, in that order; junction bases with no gene match: 20. Germline-derived CDR1 and CDR2 are SGHRS and YFSETQ. The CDR3 totals 21 residues. The CDR3 sequence: CASSLPTGASGKAGSSYEQYF. In nucleotides, the CDR3 is TGCGCCAGCAGCTTGCCCACTGGGGCTAGCGGGAAGGCGGGGAGCTCCTACGAGCAGTACTTC.

In its sample, this clonotype was seen many times. The genes are TRBV7-9 and TRBJ2-5, with D possibly being TRBD2 (5 bases). Looked up from germline, CDR1 is SEHNR and CDR2 is FQNEAQ (reference sequence). V dropped 5 bases and J dropped 5 bases, with 12 bases sitting between them. This CDR3 comprises 13 residues. In nucleotides, the CDR3 is TGTGCCAGCAGCCTGGGAGATTGGGAGACCCAGTACTTC. Translating it yields CASSLGDWETQYF.

The chain carries TRBV12-3 or TRBV12-4 and TRBJ2-1; D may match TRBD1 or TRBD2 (5 bases each). Deletions cut 5 bases from V and 1 base from J, with 12 bases between. This CDR3 spans 15 amino acids. The chain's CDR3 is CASSTLWGSYNEQFF. The DNA of the CDR3 is TGTGCCAGCAGTACTCTTTGGGGGTCCTACAATGAGCAGTTCTTC.